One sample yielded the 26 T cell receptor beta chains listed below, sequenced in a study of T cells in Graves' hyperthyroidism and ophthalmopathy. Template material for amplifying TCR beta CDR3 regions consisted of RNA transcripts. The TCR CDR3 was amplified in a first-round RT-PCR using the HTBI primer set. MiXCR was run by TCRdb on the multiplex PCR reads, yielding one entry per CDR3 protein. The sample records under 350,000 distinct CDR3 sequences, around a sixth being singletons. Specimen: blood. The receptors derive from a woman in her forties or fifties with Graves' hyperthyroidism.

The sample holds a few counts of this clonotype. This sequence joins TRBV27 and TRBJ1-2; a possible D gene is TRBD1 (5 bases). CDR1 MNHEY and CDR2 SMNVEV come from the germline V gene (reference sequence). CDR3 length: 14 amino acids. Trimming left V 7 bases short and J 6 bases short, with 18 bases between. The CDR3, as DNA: TGTGCCAGCACTCCGGGACCGGCATACGATGGCTACACCTTC. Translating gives CASTPGPAYDGYTF.

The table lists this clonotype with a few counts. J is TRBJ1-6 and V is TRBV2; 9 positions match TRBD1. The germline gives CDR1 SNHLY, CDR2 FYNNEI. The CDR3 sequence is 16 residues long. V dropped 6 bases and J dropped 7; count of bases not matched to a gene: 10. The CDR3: CASSGGGGTGNSPLHF. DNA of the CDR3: TGTGCCAGCAGCGGCGGGGGGGGGACAGGGAATTCACCCCTCCACTTT.

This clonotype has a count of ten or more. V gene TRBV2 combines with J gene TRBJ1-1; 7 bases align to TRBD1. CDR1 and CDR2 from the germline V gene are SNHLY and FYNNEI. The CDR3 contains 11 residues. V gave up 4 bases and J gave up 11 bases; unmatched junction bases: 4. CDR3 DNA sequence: TGTGCCAGCAGTGGGACAGGATCGGCTTTCTTT. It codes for CASSGTGSAFF. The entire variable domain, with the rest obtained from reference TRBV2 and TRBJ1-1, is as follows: EPEVTQTPSHQVTQMGQEVILRCVPISNHLYFYWYRQILGQKVEFLVSFYNNEISEKSEIFDDQFSVERPDGSNFTLKIRSTKLEDSAMYFCASSGTGSAFFGQGTRLTVV.

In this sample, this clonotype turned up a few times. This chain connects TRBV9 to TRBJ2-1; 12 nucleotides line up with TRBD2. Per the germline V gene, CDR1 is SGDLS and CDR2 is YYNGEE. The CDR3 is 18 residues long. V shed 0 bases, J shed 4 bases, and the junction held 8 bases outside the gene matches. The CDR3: CASSVGLAGDRAYNEQFF. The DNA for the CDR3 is TGTGCCAGCAGCGTAGGACTAGCGGGAGATCGGGCTTACAATGAGCAGTTCTTC.

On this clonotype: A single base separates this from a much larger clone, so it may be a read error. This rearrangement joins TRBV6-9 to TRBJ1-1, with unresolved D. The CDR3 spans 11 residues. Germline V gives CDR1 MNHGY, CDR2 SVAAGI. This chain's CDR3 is CPSSSGHTAFF. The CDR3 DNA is TGTCCCAGCAGTTCCGGGCACACGGCTTTCTTT.

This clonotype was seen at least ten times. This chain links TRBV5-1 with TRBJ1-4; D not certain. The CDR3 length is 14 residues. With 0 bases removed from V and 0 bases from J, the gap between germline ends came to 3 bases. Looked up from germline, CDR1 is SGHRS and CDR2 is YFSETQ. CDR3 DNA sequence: TGCGCCAGCAGCTTGGACCCAACTAATGAAAAACTGTTTTTT. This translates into CASSLDPTNEKLFF.

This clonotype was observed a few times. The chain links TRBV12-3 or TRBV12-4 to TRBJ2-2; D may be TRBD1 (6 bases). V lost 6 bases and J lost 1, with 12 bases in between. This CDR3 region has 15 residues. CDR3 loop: CASSNDRLNTGELFF. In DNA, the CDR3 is TGTGCCAGCAGCAATGACAGGCTGAACACCGGGGAGCTGTTTTTT.

DNA for the CDR3: TGTGCCAGCAGCTTTTATTTGGGTTACACTGAAGCTTTCTTT. Its translation is CASSFYLGYTEAFF. The chain joins TRBV7-2 to TRBJ1-1, with D unclear. This CDR3 comprises 14 residues. The V gene's germline CDR1 is SGHTA and CDR2 FQGNSA. V was shortened by 3 bases and J by 3 bases, with 11 bases between the two germline ends. Full variable domain (missing parts from reference TRBV7-2 and TRBJ1-1): GAGVSQSPSNKVTEKGKDVELRCDPISGHTALYWYRQSLGQGLEFLIYFQGNSAPDKSGLPSDRFSAERTGGSVSTLTIQRTQQEDSAVYLCASSFYLGYTEAFFGQGTRLTVV.

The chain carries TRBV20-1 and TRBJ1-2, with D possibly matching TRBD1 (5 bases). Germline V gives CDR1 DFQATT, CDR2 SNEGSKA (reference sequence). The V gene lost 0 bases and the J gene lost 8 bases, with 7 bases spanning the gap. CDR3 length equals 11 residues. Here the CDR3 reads CSARERGGYTF. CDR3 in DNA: TGCAGTGCTAGAGAGAGGGGCGGCTACACCTTC.

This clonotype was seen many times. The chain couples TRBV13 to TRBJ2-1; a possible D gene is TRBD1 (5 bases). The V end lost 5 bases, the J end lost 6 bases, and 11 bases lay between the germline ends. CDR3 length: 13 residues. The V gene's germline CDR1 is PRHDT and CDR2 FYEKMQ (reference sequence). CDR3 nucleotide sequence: TGTGCCAGCAGCGTAGACCAGGGCAATGAGCAGTTCTTC. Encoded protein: CASSVDQGNEQFF.

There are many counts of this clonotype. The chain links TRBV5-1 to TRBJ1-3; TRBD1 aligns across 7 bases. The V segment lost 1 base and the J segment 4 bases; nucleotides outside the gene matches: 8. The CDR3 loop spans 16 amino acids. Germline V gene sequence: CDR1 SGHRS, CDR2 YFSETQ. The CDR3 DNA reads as TGCGCCAGCAGCTTGCGGCCCCGACAGGGCGGAAACACCATATATTTT. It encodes CASSLRPRQGGNTIYF.

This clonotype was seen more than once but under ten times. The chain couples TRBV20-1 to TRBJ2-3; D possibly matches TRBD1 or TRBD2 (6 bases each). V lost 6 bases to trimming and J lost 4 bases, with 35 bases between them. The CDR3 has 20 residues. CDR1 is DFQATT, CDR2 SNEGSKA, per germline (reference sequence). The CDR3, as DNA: TGCAGTGCCCGAACAGGGTTCGGGGCCGGGGGTTCTTTCAGCGCAGATACGCAGTATTTT. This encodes CSARTGFGAGGSFSADTQYF.

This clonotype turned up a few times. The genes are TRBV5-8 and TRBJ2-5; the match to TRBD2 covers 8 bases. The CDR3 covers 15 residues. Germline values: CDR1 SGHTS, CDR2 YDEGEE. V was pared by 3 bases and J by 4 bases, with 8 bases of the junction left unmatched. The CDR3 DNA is TGTGCCAGCAGCTCCCCCGGGAGGGCCGTAGAGACCCAGTACTTC. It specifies CASSSPGRAVETQYF. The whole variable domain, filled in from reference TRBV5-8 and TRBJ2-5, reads EAGVTQSPTHLIKTRGQQATLRCSPISGHTSVYWYQQALGLGLQFLLWYDEGEERNRGNFPPRFSGRQFPNYSSELNVNALELEDSALYLCASSSPGRAVETQYFGPGTRLLVL.

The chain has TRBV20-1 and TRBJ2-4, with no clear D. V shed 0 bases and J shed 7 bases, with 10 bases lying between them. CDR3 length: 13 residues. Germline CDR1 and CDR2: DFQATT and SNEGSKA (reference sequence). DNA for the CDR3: TGCAGTGCTAGAGAGGCCGGGTCCAACATTCAGTACTTC. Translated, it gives CSAREAGSNIQYF.

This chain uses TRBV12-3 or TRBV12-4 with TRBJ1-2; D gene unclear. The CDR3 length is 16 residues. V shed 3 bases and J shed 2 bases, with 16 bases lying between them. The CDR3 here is CASSFSDGLENYGYTF. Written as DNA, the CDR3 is TGTGCCAGCAGTTTTTCGGACGGCTTAGAGAACTATGGCTACACCTTC.

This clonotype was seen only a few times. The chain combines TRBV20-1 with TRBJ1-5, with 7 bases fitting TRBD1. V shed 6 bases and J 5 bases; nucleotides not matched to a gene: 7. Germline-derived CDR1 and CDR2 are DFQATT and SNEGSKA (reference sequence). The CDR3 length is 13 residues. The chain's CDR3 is CSAQTGLDQPQHF. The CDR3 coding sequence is TGCAGTGCCCAGACAGGGTTGGATCAGCCCCAGCATTTT.

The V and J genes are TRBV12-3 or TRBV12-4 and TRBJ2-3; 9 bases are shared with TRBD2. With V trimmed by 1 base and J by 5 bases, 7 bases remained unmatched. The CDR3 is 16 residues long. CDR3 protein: CASSLEREALVDTQYF. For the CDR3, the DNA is TGTGCCAGCAGTTTAGAGCGGGAGGCGTTGGTAGATACGCAGTATTTT.

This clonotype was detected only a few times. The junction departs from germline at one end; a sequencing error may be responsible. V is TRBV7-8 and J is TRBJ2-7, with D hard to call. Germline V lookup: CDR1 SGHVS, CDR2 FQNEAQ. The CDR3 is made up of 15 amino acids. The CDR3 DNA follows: TGTGCCAGCAGTTTAGACTCCCAGAGCTCCTACGAGCAGTACTTC. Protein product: CASSLDSQSSYEQYF.

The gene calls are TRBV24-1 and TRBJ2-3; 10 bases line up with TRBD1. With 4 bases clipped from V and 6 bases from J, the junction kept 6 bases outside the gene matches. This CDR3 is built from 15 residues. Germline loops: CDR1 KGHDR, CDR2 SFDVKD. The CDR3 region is CATSDKGQGWDTQYF. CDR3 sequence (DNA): TGTGCCACCAGTGACAAGGGACAGGGGTGGGATACGCAGTATTTT.

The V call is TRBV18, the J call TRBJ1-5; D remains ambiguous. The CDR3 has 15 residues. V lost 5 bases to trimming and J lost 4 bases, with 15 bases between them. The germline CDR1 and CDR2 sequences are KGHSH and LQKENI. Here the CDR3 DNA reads TGTGCCAGCTCAGACGAGGACGGGTCAAATCAGCCCCAGCATTTT. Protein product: CASSDEDGSNQPQHF.

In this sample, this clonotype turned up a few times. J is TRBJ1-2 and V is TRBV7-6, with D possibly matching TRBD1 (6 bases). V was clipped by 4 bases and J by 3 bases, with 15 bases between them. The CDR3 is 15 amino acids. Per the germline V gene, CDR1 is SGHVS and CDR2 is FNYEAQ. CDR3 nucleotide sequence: TGTGCCAGCAGCTCCCCGGACAGAGGATACTATGGCTACACCTTC. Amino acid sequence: CASSSPDRGYYGYTF. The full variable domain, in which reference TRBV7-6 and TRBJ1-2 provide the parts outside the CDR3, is GAGVSQSPRYKVTKRGQDVALRCDPISGHVSLYWYRQALGQGPEFLTYFNYEAQQDKSGLPNDRFSAERPEGSISTLTIQRTEQRDSAMYRCASSSPDRGYYGYTFGSGTRLTVV.

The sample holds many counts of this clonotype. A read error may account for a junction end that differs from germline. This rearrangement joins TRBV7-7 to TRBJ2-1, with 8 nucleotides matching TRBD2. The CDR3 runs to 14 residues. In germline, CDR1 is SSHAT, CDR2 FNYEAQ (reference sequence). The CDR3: CASSSSGSSDEQFF. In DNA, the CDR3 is TGTGCTAGCAGTTCCAGCGGGAGTAGTGATGAGCAGTTCTTC.

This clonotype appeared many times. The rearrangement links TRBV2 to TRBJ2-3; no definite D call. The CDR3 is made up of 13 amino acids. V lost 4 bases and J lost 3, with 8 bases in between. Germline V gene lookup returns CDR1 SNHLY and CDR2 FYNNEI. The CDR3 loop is CASSVRRTDTQYF. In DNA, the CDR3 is TGTGCCAGCAGTGTTCGGCGGACAGATACGCAGTATTTT.

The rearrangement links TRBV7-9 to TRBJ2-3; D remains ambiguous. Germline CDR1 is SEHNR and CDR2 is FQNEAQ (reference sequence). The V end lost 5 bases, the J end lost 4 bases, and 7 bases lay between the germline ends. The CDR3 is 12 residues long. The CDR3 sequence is CASSLKPDTQYF. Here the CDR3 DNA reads TGTGCCAGCAGCCTTAAACCAGATACGCAGTATTTT.

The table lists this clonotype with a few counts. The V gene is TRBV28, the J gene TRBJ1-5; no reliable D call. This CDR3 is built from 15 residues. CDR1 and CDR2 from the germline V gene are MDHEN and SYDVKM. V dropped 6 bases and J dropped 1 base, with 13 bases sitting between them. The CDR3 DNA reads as TGTGCCAGCAGAATGGTGACGCCGAGCAATCAGCCCCAGCATTTT. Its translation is CASRMVTPSNQPQHF.

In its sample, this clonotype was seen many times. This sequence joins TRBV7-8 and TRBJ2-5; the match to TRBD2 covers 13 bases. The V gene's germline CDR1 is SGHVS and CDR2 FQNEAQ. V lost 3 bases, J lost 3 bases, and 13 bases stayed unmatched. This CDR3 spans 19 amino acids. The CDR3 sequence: CASSLELGLAGTLEETQYF. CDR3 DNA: TGTGCCAGCAGCTTGGAGTTGGGACTAGCGGGAACGCTAGAAGAGACCCAGTACTTC.